The clone carrying this T cell receptor beta chain has a count of ten or more. Its antigen is unidentified. The data originate from a study of T-cell reconstitution after alpha-beta-depleted transplantation in children. Notes on the study in general: The origin of alpha-beta T cells about two months after transplant was reportedly several hundred expanded graft clones. One year post-transplant, T-cell counts and diversity were largely derived from T cells produced anew.

Deletions cut 6 bases from V and 4 bases from J, with 18 bases between. CDR1 is MDHEN and CDR2 is SYDVKM in the germline V gene. The CDR3 totals 15 residues. Unique molecular identifiers featured in how the TCRbeta library was prepared. A single record per CDR3 protein comes from TCRdb applying MiXCR to the PCR reads. Found here are around 15,000 distinct CDR3 sequences, 4.5% to 5.5% of them singletons; the top ten hold approximately 6.9%. The specimen was PBMCs, collected before TCRalphabeta/CD19-depleted stem cell transplant. The source is a boy aged 5-17 years with acute lymphoblastic leukemia, due to receive a stem cell transplant. This sequence joins TRBV28 and TRBJ1-2, with a possible D match to TRBD1 (5 bases). CDR3 bases: TGTGCCAGCAGCACCGGCAATGGGGCAGCCTATGGCTACACCTTC. Translated: CASSTGNGAAYGYTF.